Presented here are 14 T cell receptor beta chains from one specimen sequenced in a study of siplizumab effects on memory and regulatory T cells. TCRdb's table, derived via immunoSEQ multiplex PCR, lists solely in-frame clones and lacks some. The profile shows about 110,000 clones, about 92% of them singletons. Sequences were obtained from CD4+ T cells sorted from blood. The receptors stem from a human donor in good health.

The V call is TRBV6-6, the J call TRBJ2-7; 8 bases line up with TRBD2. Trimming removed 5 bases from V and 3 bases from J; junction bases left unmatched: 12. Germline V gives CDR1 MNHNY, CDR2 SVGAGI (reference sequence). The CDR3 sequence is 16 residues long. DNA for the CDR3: TGTGCCAGCAGTCGACGGGGGAGCGCGGGAGGCTACGAGCAGTACTTC. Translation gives CASSRRGSAGGYEQYF.

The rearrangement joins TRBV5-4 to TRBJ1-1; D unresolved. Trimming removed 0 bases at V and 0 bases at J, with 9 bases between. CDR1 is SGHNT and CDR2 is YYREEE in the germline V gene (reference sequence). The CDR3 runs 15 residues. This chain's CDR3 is CASSLAATVNTEAFF. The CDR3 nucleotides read TGTGCCAGCAGCTTGGCAGCGACGGTGAACACTGAAGCTTTCTTT.

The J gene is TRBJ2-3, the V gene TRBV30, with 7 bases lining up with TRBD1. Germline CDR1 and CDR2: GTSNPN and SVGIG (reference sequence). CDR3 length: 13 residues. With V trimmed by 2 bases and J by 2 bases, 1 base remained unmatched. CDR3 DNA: TGTGCCTGGAGTCAGGGGGTCACAGATACGCAGTATTTT. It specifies CAWSQGVTDTQYF.

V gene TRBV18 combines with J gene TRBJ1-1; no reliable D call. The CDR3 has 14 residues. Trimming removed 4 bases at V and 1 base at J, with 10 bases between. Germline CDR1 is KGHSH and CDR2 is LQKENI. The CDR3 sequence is CASSLTRENTEAFF. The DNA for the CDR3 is TGTGCCAGCTCACTTACTAGGGAGAACACTGAAGCTTTCTTT.

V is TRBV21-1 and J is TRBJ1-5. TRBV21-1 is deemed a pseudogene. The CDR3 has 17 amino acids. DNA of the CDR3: TGTGCCAGCAGCCATCTGGTGGGGTTCCGGACCAATCAGCCCCAGCATTTT. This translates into CASSHLVGFRTNQPQHF.

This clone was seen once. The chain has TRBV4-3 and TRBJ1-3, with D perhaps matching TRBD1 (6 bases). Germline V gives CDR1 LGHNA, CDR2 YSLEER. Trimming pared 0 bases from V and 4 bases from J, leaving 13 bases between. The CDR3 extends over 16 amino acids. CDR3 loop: CASSQDHRARGNTIYF. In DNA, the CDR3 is TGCGCCAGCAGCCAAGATCACAGGGCGAGAGGAAACACCATATATTTT.

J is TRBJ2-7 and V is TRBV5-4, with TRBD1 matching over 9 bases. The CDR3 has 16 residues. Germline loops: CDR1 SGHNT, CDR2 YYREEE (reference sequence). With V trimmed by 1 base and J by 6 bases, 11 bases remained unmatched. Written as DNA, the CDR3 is TGTGCCAGCAGCTTGCTTCCCGGGACAGGGCTGGCCGAGCAGTACTTC. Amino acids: CASSLLPGTGLAEQYF.

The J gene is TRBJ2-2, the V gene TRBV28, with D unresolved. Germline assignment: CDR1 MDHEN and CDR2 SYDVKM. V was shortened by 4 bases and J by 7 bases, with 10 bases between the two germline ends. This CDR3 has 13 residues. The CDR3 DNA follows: TGTGCCAGCAGTTCACCGGGCCGCGGGGAGCTGTTTTTT. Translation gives CASSSPGRGELFF.

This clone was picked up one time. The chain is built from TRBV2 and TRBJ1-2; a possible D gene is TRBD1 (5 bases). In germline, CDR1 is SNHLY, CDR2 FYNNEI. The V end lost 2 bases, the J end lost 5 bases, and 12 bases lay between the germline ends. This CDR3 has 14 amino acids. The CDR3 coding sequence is TGTGCCAGCAGTGAATTGGGACGGACATATGGCTACACCTTC. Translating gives CASSELGRTYGYTF.

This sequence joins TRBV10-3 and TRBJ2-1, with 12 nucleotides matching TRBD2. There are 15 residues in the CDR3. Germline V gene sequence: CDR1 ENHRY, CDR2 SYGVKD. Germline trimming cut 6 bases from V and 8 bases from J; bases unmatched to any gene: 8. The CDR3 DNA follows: TGTGCCATCAGCAAGACTAGCGGGGGAAGCGATGAGCAGTTCTTC. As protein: CAISKTSGGSDEQFF.

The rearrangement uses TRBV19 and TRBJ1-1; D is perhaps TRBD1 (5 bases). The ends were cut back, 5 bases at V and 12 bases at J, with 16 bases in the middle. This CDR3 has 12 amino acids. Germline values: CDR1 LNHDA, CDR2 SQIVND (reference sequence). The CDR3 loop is CASSYHRGSPFF. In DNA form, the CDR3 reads TGTGCCAGTAGTTATCATCGGGGGTCACCTTTCTTT.

CDR3 residues: CAARVTGRTGELFF. The CDR3 nucleotides are TGTGCCGCAAGGGTTACAGGGCGGACCGGGGAGCTGTTTTTT. The rearrangement links TRBV27 to TRBJ2-2; D possibly corresponds to TRBD1 (6 bases). There are 14 residues in the CDR3. V was shortened by 11 bases and J by 5 bases, with 18 bases between the two germline ends. CDR1 is MNHEY and CDR2 is SMNVEV in the germline V gene (reference sequence).

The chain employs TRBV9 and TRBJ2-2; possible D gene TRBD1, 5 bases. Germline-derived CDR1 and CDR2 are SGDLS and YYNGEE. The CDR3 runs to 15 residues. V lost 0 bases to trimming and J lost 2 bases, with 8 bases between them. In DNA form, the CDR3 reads TGTGCCAGCAGCGTAGGGACACCAAACACCGGGGAGCTGTTTTTT. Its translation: CASSVGTPNTGELFF.

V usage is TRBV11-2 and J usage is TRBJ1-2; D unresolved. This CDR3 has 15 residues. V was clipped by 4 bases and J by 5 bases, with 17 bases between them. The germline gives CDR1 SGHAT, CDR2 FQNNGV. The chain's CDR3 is CASSSSGIGGYGYTF. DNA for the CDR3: TGTGCCAGCAGCTCCTCGGGTATCGGTGGGTATGGCTACACCTTC.